The 20 T cell receptor beta chains below all came from one sample that was sequenced in a study of monozygotic twins with inflammatory bowel disease. TCRdb reprocessed the 5' RACE reads and reports one entry per CDR3 protein, with no DNA. The table for this sample gives approximately 400,000 distinct CDR3 sequences. Sequencing used blood. Receptors originate from a human donor with ulcerative colitis or Crohn's disease, or a healthy co-twin of an affected twin (not recorded which).

The chain links TRBV2 to TRBJ2-1; TCRdb gives TRBD2 as the D gene, but with no DNA this cannot be confirmed. This CDR3 is built from 16 residues. Looked up from germline, CDR1 is SNHLY and CDR2 is FYNNEI. Here the CDR3 reads CASSELLPPAYNEQFF.

This chain uses TRBV11-2 with TRBJ1-6; without DNA, the TCRdb call of TRBD1 cannot be checked. The CDR3 is 19 residues long. CDR1 SGHAT and CDR2 FQNNGV come from the germline V gene. CDR3 residues: CASSSTPGRGSSYNSPLHF.

The genes are TRBV4-3 and TRBJ1-2; TCRdb's D gene call, TRBD1, goes unchecked for lack of DNA. This CDR3 has 15 amino acids. From germline, CDR1 is LGHNA and CDR2 YSLEER. The CDR3 loop reads CASSQAGQGGYGYTF.

The chain carries TRBV27 and TRBJ1-6; TCRdb gives TRBD1 as the D gene, but with no DNA this cannot be confirmed. There are 14 residues in the CDR3. CDR1 MNHEY and CDR2 SMNVEV come from the germline V gene (reference sequence). The chain's CDR3 is CASSPGQKNSPLHF.

The chain has TRBV7-6 and TRBJ1-1. The germline V gene has CDR1 SGHVS and CDR2 FNYEAQ. CDR3 length equals 13 residues. The CDR3 is CASSITTDTEAFF. Looking up the rest from reference TRBV7-6 and TRBJ1-1 gives the full variable domain: GAGVSQSPRYKVTKRGQDVALRCDPISGHVSLYWYRQALGQGPEFLTYFNYEAQQDKSGLPNDRFSAERPEGSISTLTIQRTEQRDSAMYRCASSITTDTEAFFGQGTRLTVV.

This sequence joins TRBV7-3 and TRBJ2-1. Germline V gene lookup returns CDR1 SGHTA and CDR2 FQGTGA. The CDR3 covers 14 residues. CDR3 amino acids: CASSLTGSTGEQFF.

This sequence joins TRBV13 and TRBJ2-7; TCRdb gives TRBD1 as the D gene, but with no DNA this cannot be confirmed. Germline V gene sequence: CDR1 PRHDT, CDR2 FYEKMQ (reference sequence). There are 16 residues in the CDR3. CDR3 in amino acids: CASSLSDSGTEHEQYF.

The CDR3: CASRPPRIAGNTIYF. The chain has TRBV19 and TRBJ1-3. This CDR3 region has 15 residues. Germline loops: CDR1 LNHDA, CDR2 SQIVND (reference sequence).

The genes are TRBV12-3 or TRBV12-4 and TRBJ1-1. The CDR3 consists of 12 residues. CDR3 sequence reads: CASSRVGGEAFF.

The chain links TRBV9 to TRBJ2-2. The CDR3 contains 15 residues. The germline V gene encodes CDR1 SGDLS and CDR2 YYNGEE. The CDR3 loop is CASSVANSNTGELFF. Drawing the rest from reference TRBV9 and TRBJ2-2, the complete variable domain is DSGVTQTPKHLITATGQRVTLRCSPRSGDLSVYWYQQSLDQGLQFLIQYYNGEERAKGNILERFSAQQFPDLHSELNLSSLELGDSALYFCASSVANSNTGELFFGEGSRLTVL.

The rearrangement uses TRBV7-2 and TRBJ2-3. Germline V gene data show CDR1 as SGHTA and CDR2 as FQGNSA. The CDR3 runs 11 residues. The CDR3 is CASESTDTQYF.

The chain couples TRBV10-3 to TRBJ2-3; checking the TCRdb D call of TRBD1 is not possible without DNA. Germline V lookup: CDR1 ENHRY, CDR2 SYGVKD. The CDR3 contains 13 residues. CDR3 region: CATADSLTDTQYF.

This chain uses TRBV20-1 with TRBJ2-7; TCRdb's D gene call, TRBD1, goes unchecked for lack of DNA. This CDR3 comprises 14 residues. The germline gives CDR1 DFQATT, CDR2 SNEGSKA (reference sequence). The CDR3 is CSARDVQGLGEQYF.

The chain is built from TRBV3-1 and TRBJ1-2; TCRdb's D call of TRBD1 is untestable without DNA. Germline loops: CDR1 LGHDT, CDR2 YNNKEL (reference sequence). The CDR3 runs to 15 residues. CDR3 region: CASRKGNGGGYGYTF. The whole variable domain, filled in from reference TRBV3-1 and TRBJ1-2, reads DTAVSQTPKYLVTQMGNDKSIKCEQNLGHDTMYWYKQDSKKFLKIMFSYNNKELIINETVPNRFSPKSPDKAHLNLHINSLELGDSAVYFCASRKGNGGGYGYTFGSGTRLTVV.

V usage is TRBV5-1 and J usage is TRBJ2-5; TCRdb calls TRBD1, which cannot be checked without DNA. The CDR3 covers 16 residues. Germline CDR1 SGHRS, CDR2 YFSETQ. The CDR3 loop reads CASSLEWTGVGETQYF.

The chain combines TRBV6-1 with TRBJ2-1; the TRBD1 assignment by TCRdb is unverifiable without DNA. From germline, CDR1 is MNHNS and CDR2 SASEGT. This CDR3 is built from 14 residues. CDR3 sequence reads: CASSPPGEVGEQFF.

The gene calls are TRBV6-1 and TRBJ2-1; the TCRdb call, TRBD2, lacks DNA for checking. The CDR3 extends over 16 amino acids. In germline, CDR1 is MNHNS, CDR2 SASEGT. This chain's CDR3 is CATRLAGGVWDNEQFF.

V and J are TRBV10-3 and TRBJ2-7; TCRdb names TRBD2, which stays unverified in the absence of DNA. Germline-derived CDR1 and CDR2 are ENHRY and SYGVKD. The CDR3 is 15 residues long. CDR3 amino acids: CAISEPAGPTWEQYF.

The rearrangement links TRBV20-1 to TRBJ2-6; the D call of TRBD1 rests on TCRdb alone, since no DNA is present to check it. Germline-derived CDR1 and CDR2 are DFQATT and SNEGSKA (reference sequence). This CDR3 comprises 17 residues. The CDR3 spells CSALGQLLGGGANVLTF.

CDR3 sequence reads: CASSTSLTEQFF. The chain carries TRBV7-9 and TRBJ2-1; there is no DNA to check the TCRdb D call of TRBD2. The CDR3 has 12 residues. Germline-derived CDR1 and CDR2 are SEHNR and FQNEAQ (reference sequence). The full variable domain, with the rest looked up from reference TRBV7-9 and TRBJ2-1, is DTGVSQNPRHKITKRGQNVTFRCDPISEHNRLYWYRQTLGQGPEFLTYFQNEAQLEKSRLLSDRFSAERPKGSFSTLEIQRTEQGDSAMYLCASSTSLTEQFFGPGTRLTVL.